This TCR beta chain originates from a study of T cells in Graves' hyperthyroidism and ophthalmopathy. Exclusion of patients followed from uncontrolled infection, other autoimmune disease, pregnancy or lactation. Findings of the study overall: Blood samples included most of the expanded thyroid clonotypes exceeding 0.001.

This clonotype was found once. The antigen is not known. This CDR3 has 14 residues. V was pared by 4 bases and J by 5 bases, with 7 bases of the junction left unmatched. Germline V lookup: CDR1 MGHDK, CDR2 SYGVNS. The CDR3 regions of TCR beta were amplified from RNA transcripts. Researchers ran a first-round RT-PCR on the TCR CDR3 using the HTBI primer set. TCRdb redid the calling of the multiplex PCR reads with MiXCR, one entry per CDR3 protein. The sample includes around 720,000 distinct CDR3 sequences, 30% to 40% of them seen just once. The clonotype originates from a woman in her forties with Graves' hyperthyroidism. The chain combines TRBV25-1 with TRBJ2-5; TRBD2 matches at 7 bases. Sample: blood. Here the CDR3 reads CASSAAGAVETQYF. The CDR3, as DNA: TGTGCCAGCAGTGCGGCGGGAGCGGTGGAGACCCAGTACTTC.